This TCR beta chain came from a study of blood T cell repertoires in COVID-19. In the study overall: COVID-19 samples collected from the United States, Italy and Spain covered acute and convalescent phases. From T cells, B-cell-depleted T cells, or PBMCs came the material, which was cDNA or gDNA.

Study processing details: Reference gene primer amplification gave estimated nucleated cell counts. Sequencing was performed with immunoSEQ multiplex PCR; in TCRdb, only in-frame clones are kept and a portion is missing. V, J and clone size were drawn from that table, and D and trimming were deduced from the DNA. The table has under 100,000 clones, roughly 80% seen once. Trimming took off 2 bases at V and 0 bases at J, with 15 bases between the two ends. There are 18 residues in the CDR3. Germline assignment: CDR1 SGDLS and CDR2 YYNGEE. The specimen was peripheral blood. This clonotype originated in a man aged 45 to 65 with acute or convalescent COVID-19. The rearrangement joins TRBV9 to TRBJ2-6; a weak D match, TRBD2 (5 bases). The CDR3 is CASSVAGRTHSGANVLTF. CDR3 sequence (DNA): TGTGCCAGCAGCGTGGCGGGTCGGACGCACTCTGGGGCCAACGTCCTGACTTTC.